This T cell receptor (beta chain) was captured in a study of T cell responses to AZD1222 COVID-19 vaccine (dated by TCRdb to about 2021). Study-level background: AZD1222 recipients given second doses at about 4 weeks or at about 12 weeks were pooled, since spike-specific TCR depth and breadth were not found to differ between the two schedules. A total of 233 trial participants underwent TCR sequencing, of whom 207 received two doses of AZD1222 and some 25 received two doses of the MenACWY control vaccine. Trial participants were enrolled by age into subgroups of 18-55, 56-69 and 70-plus years, and around 150, 29 and 61 TCR-sequenced participants, respectively, were included in these subgroups. Results the study describes overall, beyond this receptor: Most participants were white British and females outnumbered males, and the authors suggested that clonal diversity may have been underestimated. The 56-69-year group was small, and its depth increase did not reach significance, likely because of low power. Spike-specific TCR breadth and depth rose significantly after two AZD1222 doses compared with day 0 and with MenACWY recipients. Only 5 to 7 AZD1222 recipients were SARS-CoV-2 seropositive at baseline, limiting conclusions about previously exposed vaccinees. Reportedly, almost half of the unique spike-specific TCRs recognized epitopes lying outside the regions that are mutated in the B.1.351 and B.1.1.7 variants. Vaccine-associated CD4 TCRs spanned the whole spike protein, with dominant responses in regions 160-218 and 743-854. Because no day 14 peak-response samples were available, repertoires were characterized only after the peak T cell response.

From V the trimming removes 1 base and from J it removes 5 bases, while the gene matches leave 7 bases of the junction unaccounted for. CDR1 and CDR2, looked up from the germline V gene, are SGHTA and FQGNSA. The CDR3 runs 17 amino acids, cysteine and phenylalanine included. Only the CDR3 portion is preserved as DNA: 51 bases, with reading frame beginning at the first base. On this clone: The antigen it recognizes is unknown. One base away there is no much larger clone; base qualities are not given.

The time point label here, explained by the study, means: baseline before first vaccination. The vaccinee samples were drawn from two UK trials, COV001 and COV002, one of which was a single-blind randomized controlled phase 2/3 trial testing AZD1222 (ChAdOx1 nCoV-19) in healthy adults. For TCRbeta chain sequencing, PBMC samples were collected from trial participants at day 0 and at day 28 after the second dose. The CDR3 regions of human TCRbeta chains were analyzed by immunosequencing. The original pipeline was this. TCRs in the repertoires were matched against a reference library of SARS-CoV-2-specific TCRs that had been generated with the MIRA antigen-specificity platform. Breadth was defined as the fraction of unique TCRs that were SARS-CoV-2-associated, and depth was defined as the fraction of total T cells that were SARS-CoV-2-associated. Using the MIRA data, each spike-specific TCR was mapped to the spike region that the TCR reacts to and placed in a CD4 or CD8 class. Log10-transformed breadth and depth values were compared by one-way ANOVA with Sidak's multiple comparisons tests. What TCRdb holds here is the immuneACCESS table cut down to in-frame rearrangements. Part of the clones is not present; checked against another copy, under half of the missing clones reflect an unresolved V gene, and the others are unexplained. V and J calls and clone size follow that table, whereas D and trimming were derived from the DNA. The sample table holds 95,000 to 110,000 clones, of which about 90% were seen once. The top ten hold approximately 9% of the sample.

The chain is made from TRBV7-2 and TRBJ2-4, with TRBD2 matching 11 junction bases. The source material was peripheral blood, sampled on day 0 of AZD1222 vaccination. This TCR was recovered from an adult in good health. The CDR3 corresponds to CASSLVGGTSGQNIQYF. The DNA sequence is TGTGCCAGCAGCTTAGTCGGCGGGACTAGCGGACAAAACATTCAGTACTTC.